This TCR beta chain derives from a study of T-cell memory formation after mild COVID-19. General study results and limits: Contracting CD8+ clones were enriched in EMRA, CD4+ mainly in CM and EM. The authors left the SARS-CoV-2 specificity of second-wave clones peaking on day 37 unconfirmed.

Constant-segment primers were used for 5'RACE, and the resulting TCR alpha and TCR beta cDNA libraries carried sample barcodes and UMIs. In TCRdb, the 5' RACE reads were re-called with MiXCR into one record per CDR3 protein. Here the sample spans hundreds of thousands of distinct CDR3 sequences, roughly 24% being singletons. This clonotype has only a few counts. Its antigen is unknown. This CDR3 spans 17 amino acids. Trimming pared 5 bases from V and 3 bases from J, leaving 23 bases between. Input material: PBMCs or a T cell subset sorted from them (not recorded which). This sequence joins TRBV12-3 or TRBV12-4 and TRBJ2-7; the D is unclear. The TCR sequence derives from an adult woman who had mild COVID-19 (a few samples of this study predate the infection). Cell type and time point are not known. The CDR3 region has the DNA TGTGCCAGCAGTGTCTATTTGAGACACGACCCCTTCTACGAGCAGTACTTC. Encoded protein: CASSVYLRHDPFYEQYF.